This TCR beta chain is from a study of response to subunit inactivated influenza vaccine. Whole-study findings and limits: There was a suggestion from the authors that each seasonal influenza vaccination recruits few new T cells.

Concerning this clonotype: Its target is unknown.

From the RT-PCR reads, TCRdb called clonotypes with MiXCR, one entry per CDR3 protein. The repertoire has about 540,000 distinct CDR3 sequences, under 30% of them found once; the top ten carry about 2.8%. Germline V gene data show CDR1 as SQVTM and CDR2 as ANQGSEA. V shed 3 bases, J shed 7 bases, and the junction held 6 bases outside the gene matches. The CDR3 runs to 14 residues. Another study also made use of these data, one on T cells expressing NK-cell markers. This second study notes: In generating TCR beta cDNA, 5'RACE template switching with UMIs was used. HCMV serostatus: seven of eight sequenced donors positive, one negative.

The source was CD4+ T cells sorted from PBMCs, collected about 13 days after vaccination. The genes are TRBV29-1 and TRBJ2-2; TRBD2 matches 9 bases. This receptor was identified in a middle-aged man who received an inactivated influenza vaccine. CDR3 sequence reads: CSVETSGSFGELFF. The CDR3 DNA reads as TGCAGCGTTGAGACTAGCGGTTCCTTCGGGGAGCTGTTTTTT.